These 11 T cell receptor beta chains originate from one sample sequenced in a study of blood T cell repertoires in COVID-19 (TCRdb year 2020). The library was produced with the immunoSEQ multiplex PCR assay. As stored in TCRdb, this immuneACCESS dataset retains in-frame rearrangements with V and J assigned. A fraction of the clones does not appear; measured against another copy, unresolved V genes explain less than half of the discrepancy, and the remainder lacks a known reason. The sample table contains about 67,000 clones; only one count was recorded for approximately 87% of them. Around 5% of the sample lies in the top ten. The specimen sequenced was peripheral blood. The receptors here all came from a man aged 50 to 60 with active COVID-19.

This chain uses TRBV6-4 with TRBJ1-2, with D possibly matching TRBD1 (6 bases). Trimming removed 7 bases from V and 5 bases from J, with 23 bases in between. The CDR3 has 16 residues. The germline V gene has CDR1 MRHNA and CDR2 SNTAGT. The CDR3 spells CASIGQLRLPAYGYTF. The CDR3, as DNA: TGTGCCAGCATCGGACAGCTTCGGTTACCCGCATATGGCTACACCTTC.

J is TRBJ1-1 and V is TRBV4-1, with D possibly TRBD1 on 5 matching bases. Trimming left V 0 bases short and J 3 bases short, with 14 bases between. CDR1 and CDR2 from the germline V gene are MGHRA and YSYEKL. The CDR3 covers 16 residues. CDR3 sequence (DNA): TGCGCCAGCAGCCAAGATCTCGTGGGGCTGTACACTGAAGCTTTCTTT. Translated, it gives CASSQDLVGLYTEAFF.

This rearrangement joins TRBV25-1 to TRBJ2-1; D is uncertain. The CDR3 runs to 11 residues. V was cut by 4 bases and J by 6 bases, with 4 bases left in between. Germline V gene data show CDR1 as MGHDK and CDR2 as SYGVNS. CDR3 amino acids: CASSGVNEQFF. The DNA for the CDR3 is TGTGCCAGCAGTGGAGTCAATGAGCAGTTCTTC.

With regard to this clone: The same CDR3 can be traced to other DNA sequences in this sample. J is TRBJ2-7 and V is TRBV18; a possible D gene is TRBD2 (5 bases). Germline CDR1 KGHSH, CDR2 LQKENI. Trimming took 2 bases from V and 1 from J, leaving 6 bases between them. This CDR3 is built from 13 residues. The CDR3 DNA reads TGTGCCAGCTCACCAAGCGGTTCCTACGAGCAGTACTTC. Amino acids: CASSPSGSYEQYF.

The chain has TRBV5-1 and TRBJ1-1; 9 positions agree with TRBD1. The V gene end was trimmed by 4 bases and the J gene end by 4 bases; junction bases not matched to a gene: 11. From germline, CDR1 is SGHRS and CDR2 YFSETQ. The CDR3 length is 16 residues. CDR3: CASSGKQGARGTEAFF. The CDR3 DNA reads as TGCGCCAGCAGCGGCAAACAGGGGGCGCGGGGCACTGAAGCTTTCTTT.

The chain combines TRBV5-6 with TRBJ1-2, with 7 bases fitting TRBD1. V dropped 4 bases and J dropped 7; count of bases not matched to a gene: 7. The CDR3 extends over 13 amino acids. Germline lookup yields CDR1 SGHDT and CDR2 YYEEEE. Here the CDR3 reads CASSNRGLFGYTF. DNA of the CDR3: TGTGCCAGCAGCAACAGGGGATTATTTGGCTACACCTTC.

V gene TRBV6-1 combines with J gene TRBJ1-6, with a tentative D call TRBD1 (6 bases). The ends were cut back, 1 base at V and 8 bases at J, with 9 bases in the middle. Germline assignment: CDR1 MNHNS and CDR2 SASEGT. CDR3 length equals 14 residues. CDR3 sequence: CASSEEDSYSPLHF. The DNA of the CDR3 is TGTGCCAGCAGTGAAGAGGACAGCTATTCACCCCTCCACTTT.

The CDR3 DNA sequence: TGTGCCAGCAGTACCACCGGGACAGGGGCCATCACTGAAGCTTTCTTT. Translation gives CASSTTGTGAITEAFF. This chain uses TRBV27 with TRBJ1-1, with 10 bases that match TRBD1. Looked up from germline, CDR1 is MNHEY and CDR2 is SMNVEV (reference sequence). The CDR3 length is 16 residues. Germline trimming cut 5 bases from V and 4 bases from J; bases unmatched to any gene: 10.

The rearrangement joins TRBV9 to TRBJ2-7; D is perhaps TRBD2 (6 bases). Looked up from germline, CDR1 is SGDLS and CDR2 is YYNGEE. V lost 2 bases to trimming and J lost 2 bases, with 11 bases between them. This CDR3 is built from 14 residues. This CDR3 reads CASSVGTSTYEQYF. In nucleotides, the CDR3 is TGTGCCAGCAGCGTCGGGACTTCGACCTACGAGCAGTACTTC. Using reference TRBV9 and TRBJ2-7 for the parts outside the CDR3, the full variable domain is DSGVTQTPKHLITATGQRVTLRCSPRSGDLSVYWYQQSLDQGLQFLIQYYNGEERAKGNILERFSAQQFPDLHSELNLSSLELGDSALYFCASSVGTSTYEQYFGPGTRLTVT.

This chain connects TRBV4-2 to TRBJ1-6; 9 bases agree with TRBD1. With 0 bases clipped from V and 9 bases from J, the junction kept 6 bases outside the gene matches. In germline, CDR1 is LGHNA, CDR2 YNFKEQ. This CDR3 spans 16 amino acids. The CDR3, as DNA: TGTGCCAGCAGCCAAGAGTTGGGACAGGGCGGTTCACCCCTCCACTTT. Translated: CASSQELGQGGSPLHF.

The rearrangement links TRBV5-4 to TRBJ2-1, with 7 positions matching TRBD1. CDR1 and CDR2 (germline): SGHNT, YYREEE (reference sequence). The CDR3 contains 16 residues. Germline trimming cut 4 bases from V and 4 bases from J; bases unmatched to any gene: 11. This CDR3 is CASSPTPGQSYNEQFF. The CDR3 nucleotides read TGTGCCAGCAGCCCAACACCGGGACAGTCATACAATGAGCAGTTCTTC.